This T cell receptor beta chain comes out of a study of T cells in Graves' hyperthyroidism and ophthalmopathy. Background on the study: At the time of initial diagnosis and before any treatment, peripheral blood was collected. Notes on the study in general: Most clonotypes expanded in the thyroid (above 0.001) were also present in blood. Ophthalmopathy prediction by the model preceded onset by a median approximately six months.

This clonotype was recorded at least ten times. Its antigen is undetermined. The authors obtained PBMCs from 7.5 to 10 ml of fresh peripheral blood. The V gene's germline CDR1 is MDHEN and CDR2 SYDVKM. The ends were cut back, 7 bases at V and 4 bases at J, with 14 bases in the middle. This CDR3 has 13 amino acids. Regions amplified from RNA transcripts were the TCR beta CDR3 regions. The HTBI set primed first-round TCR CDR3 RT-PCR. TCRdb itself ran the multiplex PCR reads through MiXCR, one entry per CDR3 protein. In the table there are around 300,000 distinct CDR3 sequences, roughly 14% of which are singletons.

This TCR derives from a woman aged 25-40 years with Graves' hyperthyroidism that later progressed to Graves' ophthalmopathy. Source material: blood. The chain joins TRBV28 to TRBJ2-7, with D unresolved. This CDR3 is CASNGGSTYEQYF. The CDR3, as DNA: TGTGCCAGCAACGGCGGTTCTACTTACGAGCAGTACTTC.